The clone carrying this TCR beta chain showed up just a few times. A sample-barcoded 5' primer and a J-beta primer mix were used in a second PCR of roughly 6 to 11 cycles. A single record per CDR3 protein comes from TCRdb applying MiXCR to the 5' RACE reads. Among 450,000 to 600,000 distinct CDR3 sequences listed, around a quarter were seen once. The trim removed 2 bases at V and 8 bases at J, leaving 11 bases unmatched. There are 16 residues in the CDR3. Germline lookup yields CDR1 SGHDN and CDR2 FVKESK. Each donor was a healthy Caucasian individual from Russia, aged about 6 to 95. Per-sample yields of isolated PBMCs were at least 6 million. The source of the sample is a study of blood T cells in healthy people across ages. This sample was also put to use in a study of T cells of mothers and their children. From that study: Whether related or unrelated, pairs show similar shaping of TCR recombination output by thymic selection. No clones detected were persistent microchimeric T cell clones.

The sequence derives from a boy between 2 and 15 years old in good health. The gene calls are TRBV14 and TRBJ2-1; 8 bases are shared with TRBD2. Sequenced material: blood. CDR3 in amino acids: CASSQFGRALSHEQFF. The CDR3 DNA is TGTGCCAGCAGCCAATTCGGGAGGGCCTTAAGTCATGAGCAGTTCTTC.